A single sample is the source of the 28 T cell receptor beta chains below, sequenced in a study of blood T cells in healthy people across ages. With a J-beta primer mix and a sample-barcoded 5' primer, a second PCR ran about 7 to 12 cycles. TCRdb passed the 5' RACE reads through MiXCR, listing each CDR3 protein once. The top ten clones hold around 2.1% of a sample with over 1.5 million distinct CDR3 sequences, 49% of them seen once. The sample comprised blood. All receptors come from a woman between 35 and 50 years old in good health.

This clonotype has more than one count but fewer than ten. J is TRBJ2-5 and V is TRBV20-1; possibly TRBD2 for D (7 bases). Trimming shortened V by 4 bases and J by 3 bases, and 15 bases separated the two germline ends. CDR1 is DFQATT, CDR2 SNEGSKA, per germline (reference sequence). This CDR3 has 14 amino acids. The DNA for the CDR3 is TGCAGTGCTATCTGGGGGGGCCAGAAAGAGACCCAGTACTTC. Its translation: CSAIWGGQKETQYF.

CDR3 DNA: TGTGCCAGCAACAAAATCGGGCAGCCCCAGCATTTT. Its translation: CASNKIGQPQHF. The chain links TRBV27 to TRBJ1-5; D gene unclear. Germline V gene lookup returns CDR1 MNHEY and CDR2 SMNVEV (reference sequence). The V and J ends lost 7 bases and 7 bases respectively, with 11 bases between them. The CDR3 consists of 12 residues.

This clonotype was counted between two and nine times. The rearrangement joins TRBV20-1 to TRBJ1-2; D call uncertain. This CDR3 contains 13 residues. The ends were cut back, 4 bases at V and 2 bases at J, with 11 bases in the middle. Per the germline V gene, CDR1 is DFQATT and CDR2 is SNEGSKA (reference sequence). The CDR3 region has the DNA TGCAGTGCTAATCTCCCCTCCAACTATGGCTACACCTTC. Protein: CSANLPSNYGYTF.

The chain recombines TRBV7-9 with TRBJ2-5; 13 bases align to TRBD2. The CDR3 totals 19 residues. Losses at the gene ends were 1 base for V and 1 base for J; bases not matched to a gene: 9. The germline gives CDR1 SEHNR, CDR2 FQNEAQ (reference sequence). This CDR3 reads CASSLGVTSGGYLQETQYF. The CDR3 nucleotides are TGTGCCAGCAGCTTAGGTGTGACTAGCGGGGGGTACCTCCAAGAGACCCAGTACTTC.

This chain connects TRBV13 to TRBJ1-5; D not certain. This CDR3 has 15 residues. Trimming left V 0 bases short and J 7 bases short, with 13 bases between. The germline gives CDR1 PRHDT, CDR2 FYEKMQ (reference sequence). The CDR3 is CASSLGRGGMQPQHF. The CDR3, as DNA: TGTGCCAGCAGCTTAGGCCGTGGAGGGATGCAGCCCCAGCATTTT.

The CDR3 here is CASSQLGGAGTDTQYF. The CDR3 nucleotides are TGTGCCAGCAGCCAGCTCGGGGGGGCCGGCACAGATACGCAGTATTTT. The rearrangement links TRBV4-2 to TRBJ2-3, with 8 nucleotides matching TRBD2. The CDR3 has 16 residues. Trimming cost V 3 bases and J 1 base; bases outside gene matches: 6. Germline V lookup: CDR1 LGHNA, CDR2 YNFKEQ.

CDR3 DNA sequence: TGTGCCAGCAGTTACTCCCTCGATGGCTACACCTTC. Amino acid sequence: CASSYSLDGYTF. The rearrangement links TRBV6-6 to TRBJ1-2; D gene uncertain. CDR3 size: 12 residues. Germline CDR1 and CDR2: MNHNY and SVGAGI (reference sequence). The ends were cut back, 0 bases at V and 6 bases at J, with 5 bases in the middle.

The chain uses TRBV13 and TRBJ2-5; 7 nucleotides line up with TRBD2. CDR3 length: 15 residues. V shed 0 bases, J shed 0 bases, and the junction held 1 base outside the gene matches. CDR1 and CDR2 (germline): PRHDT, FYEKMQ (reference sequence). This CDR3 reads CASSLGAGDQETQYF. In DNA, the CDR3 is TGTGCCAGCAGCTTAGGGGCGGGGGACCAAGAGACCCAGTACTTC.

In regard to this clonotype: This CDR3 is missing its conserved last phenylalanine or tryptophan, likely due to a read error. The chain links TRBV4-3 to TRBJ1-2; 10 bases map to TRBD1. The CDR3 runs to 15 residues. The germline V gene has CDR1 LGHNA and CDR2 YSLEER. V trimming: 4 bases; J trimming: 4 bases; junction bases outside the gene matches: 6. The CDR3 region is CASSPRTGGGYGYTL. In nucleotides, the CDR3 is TGCGCCAGCAGCCCACGGACAGGGGGAGGCTATGGCTACACCCTC.

V gene TRBV4-1 combines with J gene TRBJ2-6; D unresolved. Germline CDR1 and CDR2: MGHRA and YSYEKL. Deletions cut 1 base from V and 2 bases from J, with 9 bases between. CDR3 length equals 16 residues. The CDR3 reads CASSQARPPGANVLTF. The CDR3 nucleotides read TGCGCCAGCAGCCAAGCCAGGCCCCCTGGGGCCAACGTCCTGACTTTC.

This clonotype was seen only a few times. This chain links TRBV19 with TRBJ2-5; no firm D call. This CDR3 comprises 12 residues. From germline, CDR1 is LNHDA and CDR2 SQIVND (reference sequence). Trimming left V 2 bases short and J 4 bases short, with 5 bases between. The CDR3, as DNA: TGTGCCAGTAGTATACATGGAGAGACCCAGTACTTC. It specifies CASSIHGETQYF. Combining the CDR3 with reference TRBV19 and TRBJ2-5 gives the whole variable domain DGGITQSPKYLFRKEGQNVTLSCEQNLNHDAMYWYRQDPGQGLRLIYYSQIVNDFQKGDIAEGYSVSREKKESFPLTVTSAQKNPTAFYLCASSIHGETQYFGPGTRLLVL.

V gene TRBV24-1 combines with J gene TRBJ2-1; D remains ambiguous. CDR3 length equals 15 residues. V was trimmed by 6 bases and J by 0 bases, leaving 11 bases between them. Per the germline V gene, CDR1 is KGHDR and CDR2 is SFDVKD. The DNA of the CDR3 is TGTGCCACCAGTCTTGGGTCCAGCTCCTACAATGAGCAGTTCTTC. Its protein is CATSLGSSSYNEQFF.

The chain is built from TRBV29-1 and TRBJ1-2, with 7 bases identical to TRBD1. The CDR3 covers 15 residues. The V gene end was trimmed by 6 bases and the J gene end by 7 bases; junction bases not matched to a gene: 17. Germline V gives CDR1 SQVTM, CDR2 ANQGSEA. The DNA for the CDR3 is TGCAGCGTCGACGTTCACAGGGGAGCGTGTTGTGGCTACACCTTC. Translating gives CSVDVHRGACCGYTF.

A few counts support this clonotype. V gene TRBV6-2 or TRBV6-3 combines with J gene TRBJ2-1; D is uncertain. Germline V gene lookup returns CDR1 MNHEY and CDR2 SVGEGT. V shed 6 bases and J shed 0 bases, with 18 bases lying between them. This CDR3 spans 17 amino acids. The CDR3 coding sequence is TGTGCCAGCAGCGAATTTAAAGGGATGAGCTCCTACAATGAGCAGTTCTTC. Protein sequence: CASSEFKGMSSYNEQFF.

The chain joins TRBV20-1 to TRBJ2-5, with TRBD1 matching over 12 bases. CDR1 and CDR2 (germline): DFQATT, SNEGSKA (reference sequence). There are 15 residues in the CDR3. V trimming: 3 bases; J trimming: 2 bases; junction bases outside the gene matches: 4. The DNA for the CDR3 is TGCAGTGCTAGCGGGACAGGGGGCAGGCAAGAGACCCAGTACTTC. Its translation is CSASGTGGRQETQYF.

The chain employs TRBV27 and TRBJ2-1; TRBD1 aligns across 11 bases. V was clipped by 4 bases and J by 10 bases; unmatched bases: 6. CDR1 is MNHEY and CDR2 is SMNVEV in the germline V gene (reference sequence). This CDR3 comprises 14 residues. CDR3 coding DNA: TGTGCCAGCAGTTCTCCGGGACAGGGGGGCGAGCAGTTCTTC. Protein sequence: CASSSPGQGGEQFF.

There are a few counts of this clonotype. This chain links TRBV6-5 with TRBJ1-2, with 7 nucleotides matching TRBD1. Trimming at V came to 6 bases and at J to 4 bases, leaving 5 bases not matched to a gene. The CDR3 is 13 amino acids. Germline CDR1 reads MNHEY; CDR2 reads SVGAGI. CDR3 coding DNA: TGTGCCAGCAGGGGGACAGAAGGCTATGGCTACACCTTC. Its protein product is CASRGTEGYGYTF.

The chain is built from TRBV28 and TRBJ2-1; no clear D. V was trimmed by 8 bases and J by 6 bases, leaving 8 bases between them. CDR3 length: 11 residues. Germline values: CDR1 MDHEN, CDR2 SYDVKM. The CDR3 DNA reads TGTGCCAGCCGGTATTTCAATGAGCAGTTCTTC. It yields the protein CASRYFNEQFF.

This clonotype showed up just a few times. The V call is TRBV28, the J call TRBJ1-5; the match to TRBD1 covers 7 bases. Germline trimming cut 2 bases from V and 7 bases from J; bases unmatched to any gene: 5. The V gene's germline CDR1 is MDHEN and CDR2 SYDVKM. CDR3 size: 14 residues. The CDR3: CASSLLTGRQPQHF. In nucleotides, the CDR3 is TGTGCCAGCAGTTTACTGACAGGGAGACAGCCCCAGCATTTT. Together with reference TRBV28 and TRBJ1-5, the CDR3 gives the full variable domain: DVKVTQSSRYLVKRTGEKVFLECVQDMDHENMFWYRQDPGLGLRLIYFSYDVKMKEKGDIPEGYSVSREKKERFSLILESASTNQTSMYLCASSLLTGRQPQHFGDGTRLSIL.

This sequence joins TRBV5-1 and TRBJ1-2; D is perhaps TRBD1 (5 bases). Looked up from germline, CDR1 is SGHRS and CDR2 is YFSETQ. The CDR3 is 13 amino acids. Trimming stripped 3 bases from V and 10 bases from J, with 16 bases between. The chain's CDR3 is CASSSGDARSYTF. As DNA, the CDR3 is TGCGCCAGCAGCTCTGGGGACGCACGTTCCTACACCTTC. Looking up the rest from reference TRBV5-1 and TRBJ1-2 gives the full variable domain: KAGVTQTPRYLIKTRGQQVTLSCSPISGHRSVSWYQQTPGQGLQFLFEYFSETQRNKGNFPGRFSGRQFSNSRSEMNVSTLELGDSALYLCASSSGDARSYTFGSGTRLTVV.

This chain links TRBV27 with TRBJ1-1; TRBD1 matches 8 bases. CDR1 and CDR2 (germline): MNHEY, SMNVEV (reference sequence). The ends lost 6 bases at V and 2 bases at J; junction bases unmatched: 8. The CDR3 contains 15 residues. The CDR3 DNA reads TGTGCCAGCAGGACAGGGGATCGCCCTAACACTGAAGCTTTCTTT. Encoded protein: CASRTGDRPNTEAFF.

This sequence joins TRBV10-3 and TRBJ2-5, with 12 bases aligning to TRBD1. The CDR3 has 16 residues. V shed 10 bases, J shed 5 bases, and the junction held 14 bases outside the gene matches. CDR1 and CDR2 (germline): ENHRY, SYGVKD. CDR3 sequence reads: CATPTSGTGGWETQYF. CDR3 sequence (DNA): TGTGCCACCCCAACCTCCGGGACAGGGGGCTGGGAGACCCAGTACTTC.

This chain joins TRBV4-2 and TRBJ2-3; TRBD2 matches at 8 bases. The V gene's germline CDR1 is LGHNA and CDR2 YNFKEQ. This CDR3 has 17 residues. Trimming removed 4 bases from V and 2 bases from J; junction bases left unmatched: 11. Here the CDR3 DNA reads TGTGCCAGCAGCCTAGCGGGGCCTACCCCTCCCACAGATACGCAGTATTTT. This codes for CASSLAGPTPPTDTQYF.

The chain combines TRBV20-1 with TRBJ1-6; possibly TRBD1 for D (6 bases). Germline V gene data show CDR1 as DFQATT and CDR2 as SNEGSKA (reference sequence). With 2 bases removed from V and 8 bases from J, the gap between germline ends came to 13 bases. This CDR3 spans 14 amino acids. The CDR3 DNA follows: TGCAGTGCTAGATTAGGGGGGGCTGATTCACCCCTCCACTTT. Translating it yields CSARLGGADSPLHF.

The chain links TRBV3-1 to TRBJ1-2; 7 bases fit TRBD1. Germline CDR1 reads LGHDT; CDR2 reads YNNKEL (reference sequence). This CDR3 has 15 residues. J was trimmed by 2 bases and V by 4 bases; bases with no gene match: 7. The CDR3 bases are TGTGCCAGCAGCCGCTGGGACAGTAAGAACTATGGCTACACCTTC. It translates to CASSRWDSKNYGYTF.

This clonotype was found a few times. The rearrangement uses TRBV7-3 and TRBJ2-1; a possible D gene is TRBD2 (7 bases). CDR1 and CDR2 (germline): SGHTA, FQGTGA. V was clipped by 5 bases and J by 5 bases, with 16 bases between them. The length of the CDR3 is 15 residues. Written as DNA, the CDR3 is TGTGCCAGCAGCCAAGGGGGGGGCCTGGACAATGAGCAGTTCTTC. This sequence encodes CASSQGGGLDNEQFF.

The chain carries TRBV5-5 and TRBJ2-7, with 11 bases lining up with TRBD1. With the DNA end fitting TRBJ2-5 better, the J assignment may be wrong. The V gene's germline CDR1 is SGHKS and CDR2 YYEKEE (reference sequence). This CDR3 is built from 16 residues. CDR3 amino acids: CASSPDRGRDAETQYF. Here the CDR3 DNA reads TGTGCCAGCAGCCCGGACAGGGGGCGCGATGCGGAGACCCAGTACTTC.

This chain links TRBV20-1 with TRBJ1-6; 7 nucleotides line up with TRBD1. Germline trimming cut 0 bases from V and 7 bases from J; bases unmatched to any gene: 6. Germline CDR1 and CDR2: DFQATT and SNEGSKA (reference sequence). This CDR3 comprises 15 residues. The CDR3 DNA reads as TGCAGTGCTAGAGATTCTCCAGGGGGGAATTCACCCCTCCACTTT. Translating gives CSARDSPGGNSPLHF.